This T cell receptor (beta chain) was found in a study of blood T cell repertoires in COVID-19. Assay used: immunoSEQ multiplex PCR; TCRdb lists only in-frame clones, some missing. The top ten clones hold 1.2% of a sample with over 80,000 clones, roughly 90% of them seen once. This clone was recorded a few times. V lost 7 bases, J lost 13 bases, and 26 bases lay in between. The CDR3 is 14 amino acids. Germline-derived CDR1 and CDR2 are MNHNY and SVGAGI (reference sequence). This rearrangement joins TRBV6-6 to TRBJ2-7; D might be TRBD2 (6 bases). The sequenced sample was peripheral blood. This clonotype originated in an elderly man with active or convalescent COVID-19. The CDR3 DNA is TGTGCCAGCAATAACCAACAGGAACGGGGGTATGGATACTTC. It encodes CASNNQQERGYGYF.